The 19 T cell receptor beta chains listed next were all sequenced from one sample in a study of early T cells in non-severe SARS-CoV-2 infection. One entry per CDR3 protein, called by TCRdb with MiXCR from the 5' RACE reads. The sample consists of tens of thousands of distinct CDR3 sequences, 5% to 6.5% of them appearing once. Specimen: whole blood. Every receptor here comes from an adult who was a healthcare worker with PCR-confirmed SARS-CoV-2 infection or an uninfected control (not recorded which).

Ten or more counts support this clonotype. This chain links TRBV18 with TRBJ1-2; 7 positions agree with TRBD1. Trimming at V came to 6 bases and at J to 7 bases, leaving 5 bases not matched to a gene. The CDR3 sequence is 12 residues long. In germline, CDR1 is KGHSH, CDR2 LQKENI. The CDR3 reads CASSTYRGGYTF. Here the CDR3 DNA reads TGTGCCAGCTCCACCTACAGGGGTGGCTACACCTTC.

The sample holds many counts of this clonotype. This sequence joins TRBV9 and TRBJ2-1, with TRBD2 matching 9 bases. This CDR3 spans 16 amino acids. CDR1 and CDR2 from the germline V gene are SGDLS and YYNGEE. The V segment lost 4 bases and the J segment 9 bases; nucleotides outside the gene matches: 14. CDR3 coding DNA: TGTGCCAGCAGCCCCGCCGGGACTAGCCTACCCGGTGAGCAGTTCTTC. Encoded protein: CASSPAGTSLPGEQFF.

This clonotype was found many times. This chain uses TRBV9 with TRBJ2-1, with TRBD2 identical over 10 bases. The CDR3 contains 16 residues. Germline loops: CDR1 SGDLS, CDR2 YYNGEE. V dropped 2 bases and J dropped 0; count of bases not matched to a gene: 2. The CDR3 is CASSVGLASSYNEQFF. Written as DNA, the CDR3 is TGTGCCAGCAGCGTGGGACTAGCGAGCTCCTACAATGAGCAGTTCTTC.

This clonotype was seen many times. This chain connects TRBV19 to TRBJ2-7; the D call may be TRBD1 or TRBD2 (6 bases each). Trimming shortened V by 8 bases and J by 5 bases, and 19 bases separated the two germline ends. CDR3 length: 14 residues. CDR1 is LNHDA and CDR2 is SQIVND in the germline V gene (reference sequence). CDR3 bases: TGTGCCAGTTCATACCCGGGGGCGCGAAACGAGCAGTACTTC. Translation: CASSYPGARNEQYF.

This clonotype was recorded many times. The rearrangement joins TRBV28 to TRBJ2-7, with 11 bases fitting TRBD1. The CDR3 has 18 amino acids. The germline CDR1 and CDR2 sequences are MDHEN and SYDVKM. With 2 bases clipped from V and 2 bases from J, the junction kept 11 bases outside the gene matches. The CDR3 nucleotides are TGTGCCAGCAGTTTAGGGTCGGGGACAGGGGGTAGGACCTACGAGCAGTACTTC. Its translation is CASSLGSGTGGRTYEQYF.

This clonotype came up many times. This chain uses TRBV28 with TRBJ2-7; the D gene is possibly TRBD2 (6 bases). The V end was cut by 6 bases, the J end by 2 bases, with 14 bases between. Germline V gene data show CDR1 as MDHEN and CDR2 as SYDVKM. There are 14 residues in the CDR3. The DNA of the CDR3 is TGTGCCAGCAGCAGACGCGGGGTCACCTACGAGCAGTACTTC. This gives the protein CASSRRGVTYEQYF.

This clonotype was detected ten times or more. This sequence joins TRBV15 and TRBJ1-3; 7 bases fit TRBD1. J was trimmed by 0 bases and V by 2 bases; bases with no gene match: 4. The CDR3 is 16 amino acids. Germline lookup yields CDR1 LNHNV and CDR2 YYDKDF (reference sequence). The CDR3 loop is CATSRTGASSGNTIYF. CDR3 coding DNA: TGTGCCACCAGCAGAACAGGGGCCAGCTCTGGAAACACCATATATTTT.

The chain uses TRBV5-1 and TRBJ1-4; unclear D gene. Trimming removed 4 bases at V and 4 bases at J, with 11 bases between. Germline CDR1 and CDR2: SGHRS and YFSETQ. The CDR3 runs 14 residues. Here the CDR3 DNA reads TGCGCCAGCAGCACCGGGCTAGTTAATGAAAAACTGTTTTTT. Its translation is CASSTGLVNEKLFF.

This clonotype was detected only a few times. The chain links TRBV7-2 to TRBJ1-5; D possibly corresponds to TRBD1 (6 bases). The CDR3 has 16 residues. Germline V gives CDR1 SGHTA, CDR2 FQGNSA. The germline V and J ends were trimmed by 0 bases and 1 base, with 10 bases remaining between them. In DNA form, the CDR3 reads TGTGCCAGCAGCTTAGCGCTCGGACAGAGCAATCAGCCCCAGCATTTT. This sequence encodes CASSLALGQSNQPQHF.

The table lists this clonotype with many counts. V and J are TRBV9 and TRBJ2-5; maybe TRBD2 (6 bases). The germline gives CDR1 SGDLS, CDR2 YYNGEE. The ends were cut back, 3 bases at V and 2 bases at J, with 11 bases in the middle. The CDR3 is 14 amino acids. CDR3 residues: CASSGREVQETQYF. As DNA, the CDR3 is TGTGCCAGCAGCGGCAGGGAGGTACAAGAGACCCAGTACTTC. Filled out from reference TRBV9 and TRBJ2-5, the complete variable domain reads DSGVTQTPKHLITATGQRVTLRCSPRSGDLSVYWYQQSLDQGLQFLIQYYNGEERAKGNILERFSAQQFPDLHSELNLSSLELGDSALYFCASSGREVQETQYFGPGTRLLVL.

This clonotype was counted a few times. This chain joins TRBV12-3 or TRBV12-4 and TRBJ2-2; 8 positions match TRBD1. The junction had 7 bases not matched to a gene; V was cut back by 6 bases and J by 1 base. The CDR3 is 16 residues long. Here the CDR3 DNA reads TGTGCCAGCAGCCTTAGACAGGGGAAGAACACCGGGGAGCTGTTTTTT. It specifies CASSLRQGKNTGELFF.

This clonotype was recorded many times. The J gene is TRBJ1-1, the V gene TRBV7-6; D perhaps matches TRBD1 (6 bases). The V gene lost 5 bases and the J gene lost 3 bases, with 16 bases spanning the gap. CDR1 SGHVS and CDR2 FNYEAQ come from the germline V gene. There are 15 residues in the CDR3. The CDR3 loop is CASSEGIQGDTEAFF. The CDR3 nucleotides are TGTGCCAGCAGCGAAGGGATACAGGGAGACACTGAAGCTTTCTTT.

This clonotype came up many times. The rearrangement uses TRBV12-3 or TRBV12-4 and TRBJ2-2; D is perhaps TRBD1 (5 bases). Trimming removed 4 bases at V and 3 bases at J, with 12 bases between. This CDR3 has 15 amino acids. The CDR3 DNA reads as TGTGCCAGCAGTTCCGACAGCACCCACACCGGGGAGCTGTTTTTT. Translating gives CASSSDSTHTGELFF.

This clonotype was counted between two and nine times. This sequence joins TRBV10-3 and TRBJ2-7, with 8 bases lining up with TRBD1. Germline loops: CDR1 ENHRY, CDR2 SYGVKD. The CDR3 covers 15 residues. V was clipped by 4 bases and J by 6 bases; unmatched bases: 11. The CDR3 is CAISGPGTGSGEQYF. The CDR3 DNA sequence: TGTGCCATCAGTGGACCCGGGACAGGATCCGGCGAGCAGTACTTC.

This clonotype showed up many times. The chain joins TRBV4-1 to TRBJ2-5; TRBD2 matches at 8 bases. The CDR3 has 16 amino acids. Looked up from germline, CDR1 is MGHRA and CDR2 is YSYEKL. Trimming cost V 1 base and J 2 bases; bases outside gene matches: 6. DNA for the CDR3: TGCGCCAGCAGCCAAGTATCGGGAGGGAATCAAGAGACCCAGTACTTC. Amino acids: CASSQVSGGNQETQYF.

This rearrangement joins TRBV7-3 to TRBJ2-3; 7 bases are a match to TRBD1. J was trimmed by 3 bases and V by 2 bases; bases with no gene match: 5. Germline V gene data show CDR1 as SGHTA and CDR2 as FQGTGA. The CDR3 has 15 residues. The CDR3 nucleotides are TGTGCCAGCAGCTTAGGGGGACAGAGGACAGATACGCAGTATTTT. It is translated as CASSLGGQRTDTQYF. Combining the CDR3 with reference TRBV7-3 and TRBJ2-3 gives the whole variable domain GAGVSQTPSNKVTEKGKYVELRCDPISGHTALYWYRQSLGQGPEFLIYFQGTGAADDSGLPNDRFFAVRPEGSVSTLKIQRTERGDSAVYLCASSLGGQRTDTQYFGPGTRLTVL.

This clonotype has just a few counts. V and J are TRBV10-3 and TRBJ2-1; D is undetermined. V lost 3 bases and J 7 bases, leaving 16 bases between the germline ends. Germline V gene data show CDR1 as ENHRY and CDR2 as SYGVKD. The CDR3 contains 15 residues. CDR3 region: CAISEGYTEGNEQFF. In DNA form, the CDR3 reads TGTGCCATCAGTGAAGGGTATACCGAAGGGAATGAGCAGTTCTTC.

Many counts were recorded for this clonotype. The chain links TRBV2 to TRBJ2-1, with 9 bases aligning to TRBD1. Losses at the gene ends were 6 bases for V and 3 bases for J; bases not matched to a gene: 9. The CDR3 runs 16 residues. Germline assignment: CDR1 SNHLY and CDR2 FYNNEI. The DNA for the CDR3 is TGTGCCAGCAGCCCATTGCCGGACAGGGGCTACAATGAGCAGTTCTTC. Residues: CASSPLPDRGYNEQFF.

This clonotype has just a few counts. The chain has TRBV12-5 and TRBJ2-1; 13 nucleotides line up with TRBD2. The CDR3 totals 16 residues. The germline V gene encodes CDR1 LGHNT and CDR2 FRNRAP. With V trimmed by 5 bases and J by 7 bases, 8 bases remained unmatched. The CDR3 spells CASGQLAGGPTNEQFF. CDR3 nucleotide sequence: TGTGCTAGTGGTCAACTAGCGGGAGGGCCGACAAATGAGCAGTTCTTC.